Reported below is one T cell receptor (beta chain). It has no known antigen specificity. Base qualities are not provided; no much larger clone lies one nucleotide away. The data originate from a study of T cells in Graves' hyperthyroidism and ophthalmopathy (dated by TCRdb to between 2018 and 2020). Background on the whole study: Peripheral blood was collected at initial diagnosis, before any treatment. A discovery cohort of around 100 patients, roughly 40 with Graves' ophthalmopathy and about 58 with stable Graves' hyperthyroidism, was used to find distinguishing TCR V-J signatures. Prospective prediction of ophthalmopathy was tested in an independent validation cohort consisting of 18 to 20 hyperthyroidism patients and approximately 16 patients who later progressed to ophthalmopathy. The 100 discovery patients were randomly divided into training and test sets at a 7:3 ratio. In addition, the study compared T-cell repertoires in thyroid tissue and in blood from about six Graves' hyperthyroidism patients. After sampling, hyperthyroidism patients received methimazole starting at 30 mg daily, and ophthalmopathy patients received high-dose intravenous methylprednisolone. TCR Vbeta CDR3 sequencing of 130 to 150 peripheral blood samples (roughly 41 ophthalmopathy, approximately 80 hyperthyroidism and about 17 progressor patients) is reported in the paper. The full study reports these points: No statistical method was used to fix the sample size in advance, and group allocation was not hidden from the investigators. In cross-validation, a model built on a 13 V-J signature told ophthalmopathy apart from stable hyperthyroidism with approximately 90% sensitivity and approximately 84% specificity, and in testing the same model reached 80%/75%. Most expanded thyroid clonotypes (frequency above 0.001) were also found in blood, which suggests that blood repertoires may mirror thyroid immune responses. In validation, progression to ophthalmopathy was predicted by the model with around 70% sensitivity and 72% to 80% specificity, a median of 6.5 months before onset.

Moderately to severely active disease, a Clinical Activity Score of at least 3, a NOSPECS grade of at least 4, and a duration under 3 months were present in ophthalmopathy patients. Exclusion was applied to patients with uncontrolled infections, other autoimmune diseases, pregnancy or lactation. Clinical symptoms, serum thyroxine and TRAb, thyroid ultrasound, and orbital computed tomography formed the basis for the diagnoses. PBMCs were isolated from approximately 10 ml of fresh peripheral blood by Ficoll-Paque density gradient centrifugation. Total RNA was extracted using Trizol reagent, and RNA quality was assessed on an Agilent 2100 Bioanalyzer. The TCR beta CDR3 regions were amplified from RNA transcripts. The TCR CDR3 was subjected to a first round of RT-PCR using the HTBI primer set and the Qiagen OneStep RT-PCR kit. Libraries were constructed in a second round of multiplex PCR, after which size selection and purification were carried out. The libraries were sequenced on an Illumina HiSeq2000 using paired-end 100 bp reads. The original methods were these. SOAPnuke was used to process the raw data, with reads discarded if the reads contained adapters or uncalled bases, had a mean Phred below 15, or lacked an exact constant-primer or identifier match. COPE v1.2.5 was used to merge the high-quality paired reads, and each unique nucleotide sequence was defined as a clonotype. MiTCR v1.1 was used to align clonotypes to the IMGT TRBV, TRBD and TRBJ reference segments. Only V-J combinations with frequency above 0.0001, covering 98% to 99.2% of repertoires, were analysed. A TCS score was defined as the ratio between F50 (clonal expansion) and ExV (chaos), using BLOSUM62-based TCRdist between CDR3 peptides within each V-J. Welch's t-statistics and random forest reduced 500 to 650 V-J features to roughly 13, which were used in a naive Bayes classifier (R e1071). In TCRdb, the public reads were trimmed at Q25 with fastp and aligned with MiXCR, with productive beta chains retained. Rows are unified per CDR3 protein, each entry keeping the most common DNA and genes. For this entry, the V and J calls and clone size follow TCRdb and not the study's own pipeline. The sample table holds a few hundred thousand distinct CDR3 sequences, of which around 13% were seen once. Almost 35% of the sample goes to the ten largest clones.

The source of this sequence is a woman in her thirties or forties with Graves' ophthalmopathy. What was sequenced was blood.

CDR3 region: CASSRGTSGISGANVLTF. The nucleotide sequence reads TGTGCCAGCAGTAGGGGGACTAGCGGAATCTCTGGGGCCAACGTCCTGACTTTC. The sequence joins TRBV12-3 or TRBV12-4 to TRBJ2-6, with 11 central nucleotides matching TRBD2. From the cysteine through the phenylalanine, the CDR3 covers 18 amino acids. Only the CDR3 portion is preserved as DNA: 54 bases, with reading frame beginning at the first base. Unmatched junction bases come to 6, with V trimmed by 5 bases and J by 0 bases.